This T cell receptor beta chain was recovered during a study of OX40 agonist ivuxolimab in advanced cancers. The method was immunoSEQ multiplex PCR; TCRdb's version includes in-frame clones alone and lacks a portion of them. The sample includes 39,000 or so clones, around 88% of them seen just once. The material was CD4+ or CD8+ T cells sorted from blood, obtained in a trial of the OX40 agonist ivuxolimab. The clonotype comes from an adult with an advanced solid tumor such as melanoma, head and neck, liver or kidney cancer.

CDR3 nucleotides: TGTGCCAGCAGCTCGGGACTAGCGGGAGCCTACAATGAGCAGTTCTTC. Translated: CASSSGLAGAYNEQFF. This chain links TRBV7-9 with TRBJ2-1; 14 bases fit TRBD2. Germline CDR1 SEHNR, CDR2 FQNEAQ (reference sequence). J lost 2 bases, V lost 4 bases, and 1 base had no gene match. The CDR3 spans 16 residues.